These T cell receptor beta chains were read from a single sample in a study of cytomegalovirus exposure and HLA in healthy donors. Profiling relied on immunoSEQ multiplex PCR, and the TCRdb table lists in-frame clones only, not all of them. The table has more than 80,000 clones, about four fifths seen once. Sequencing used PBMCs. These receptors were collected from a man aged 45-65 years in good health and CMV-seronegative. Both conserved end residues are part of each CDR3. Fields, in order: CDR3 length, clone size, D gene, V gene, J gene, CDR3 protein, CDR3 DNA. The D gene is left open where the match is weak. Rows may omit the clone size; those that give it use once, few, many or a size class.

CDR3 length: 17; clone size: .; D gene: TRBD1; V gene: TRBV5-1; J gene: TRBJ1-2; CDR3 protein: CASSSTGGWGFNYGYTF; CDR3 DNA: TGCGCCAGCAGCTCAACAGGGGGTTGGGGCTTTAACTATGGCTACACCTTC
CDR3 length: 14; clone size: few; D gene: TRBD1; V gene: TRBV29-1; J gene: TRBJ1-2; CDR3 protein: CSVEEGQWVYGYTF; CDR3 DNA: TGCAGCGTTGAAGAGGGACAGTGGGTCTATGGCTACACCTTC
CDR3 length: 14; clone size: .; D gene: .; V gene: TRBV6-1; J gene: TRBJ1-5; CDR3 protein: CASSETAYNQPQHF; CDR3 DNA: TGTGCCAGCAGTGAAACAGCTTATAATCAGCCCCAGCATTTT
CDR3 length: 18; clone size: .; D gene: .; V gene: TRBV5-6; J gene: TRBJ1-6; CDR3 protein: CASSFGWKGNGRASPLHF; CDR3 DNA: TGTGCCAGCAGCTTTGGGTGGAAGGGGAACGGCCGCGCCTCACCCCTCCACTTT
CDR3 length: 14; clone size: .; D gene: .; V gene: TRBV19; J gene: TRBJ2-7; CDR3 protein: CASTQPGKVNEQYF; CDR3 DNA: TGTGCCAGTACCCAACCGGGAAAAGTTAACGAGCAGTACTTC
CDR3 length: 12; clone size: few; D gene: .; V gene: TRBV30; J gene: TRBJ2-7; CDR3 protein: CAWSVFEDEQYF; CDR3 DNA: TGTGCCTGGAGTGTGTTCGAGGACGAGCAGTACTTC
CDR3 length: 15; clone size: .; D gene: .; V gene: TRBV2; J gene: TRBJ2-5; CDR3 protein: CASSEWNRKQETQYF; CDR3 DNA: TGTGCCAGCAGTGAATGGAACAGAAAGCAAGAGACCCAGTACTTC
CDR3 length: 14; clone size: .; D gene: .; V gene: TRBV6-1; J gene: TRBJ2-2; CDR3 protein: CASSGFRETGELFF; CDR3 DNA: TGTGCCAGCAGTGGCTTCCGGGAAACCGGGGAGCTGTTTTTT
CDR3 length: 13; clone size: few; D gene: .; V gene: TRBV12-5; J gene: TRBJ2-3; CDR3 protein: CASGWGGRDTQYF; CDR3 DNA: TGTGCTAGTGGTTGGGGCGGCAGGGATACGCAGTATTTT
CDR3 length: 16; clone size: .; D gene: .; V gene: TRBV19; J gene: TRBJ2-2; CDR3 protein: CASSIEINRVGGELFF; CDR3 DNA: TGTGCCAGTAGTATAGAGATAAACAGGGTCGGCGGGGAGCTGTTTTTT
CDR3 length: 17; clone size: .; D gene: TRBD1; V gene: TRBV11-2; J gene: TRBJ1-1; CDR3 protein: CASSSDRGYRALTEAFF; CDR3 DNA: TGTGCCAGCAGCTCGGACAGGGGGTACCGAGCCCTCACTGAAGCTTTCTTT
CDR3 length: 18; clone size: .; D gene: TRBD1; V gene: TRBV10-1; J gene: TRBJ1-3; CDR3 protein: CASSESFRTGRSGNTIYF; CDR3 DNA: TGCGCCAGCAGTGAGTCCTTTCGGACAGGGCGATCTGGAAACACCATATATTTT
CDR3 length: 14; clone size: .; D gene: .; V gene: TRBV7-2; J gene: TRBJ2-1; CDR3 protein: CASSLVRLAPEQFF; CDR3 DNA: TGTGCCAGCAGCTTAGTGCGGCTAGCGCCAGAGCAGTTCTTC
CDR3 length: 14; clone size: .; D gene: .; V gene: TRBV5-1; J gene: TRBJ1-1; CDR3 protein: CASSSGSANTEAFF; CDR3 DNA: TGCGCCAGCAGCTCCGGGTCGGCGAACACTGAAGCTTTCTTT
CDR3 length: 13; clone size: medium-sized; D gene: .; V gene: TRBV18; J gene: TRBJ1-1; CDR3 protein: CASSPLEGTEAFF; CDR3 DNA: TGTGCCAGCTCCCCCCTCGAGGGCACTGAAGCTTTCTTT
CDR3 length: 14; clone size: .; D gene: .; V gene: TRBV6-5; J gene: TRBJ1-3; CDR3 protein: CASRMDSSGNTIYF; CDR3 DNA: TGTGCCAGCAGGATGGACAGCTCTGGAAACACCATATATTTT
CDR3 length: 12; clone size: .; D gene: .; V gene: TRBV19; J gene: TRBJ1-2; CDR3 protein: CASSIGDYGYTF; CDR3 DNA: TGTGCCAGTAGTATCGGGGACTATGGCTACACCTTC
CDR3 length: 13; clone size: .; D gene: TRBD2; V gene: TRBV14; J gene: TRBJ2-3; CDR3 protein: CASSLSGADTQYF; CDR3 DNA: TGTGCCAGCAGCCTTAGCGGGGCAGATACGCAGTATTTT
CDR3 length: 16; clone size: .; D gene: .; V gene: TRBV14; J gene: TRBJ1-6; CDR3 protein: CASSPLGQGDNSPLHF; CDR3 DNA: TGTGCCAGCAGCCCCCTCGGGCAGGGCGATAATTCACCCCTCCACTTT
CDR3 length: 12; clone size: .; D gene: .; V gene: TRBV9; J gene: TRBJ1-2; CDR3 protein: CASSATNYGYTF; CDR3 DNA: TGTGCCAGCAGCGCAACTAACTATGGCTACACCTTC
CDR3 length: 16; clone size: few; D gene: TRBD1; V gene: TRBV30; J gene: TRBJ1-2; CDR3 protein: CAWHRDRALTNYGYTF; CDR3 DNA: TGTGCCTGGCACCGGGACAGGGCCCTTACTAACTATGGCTACACCTTC
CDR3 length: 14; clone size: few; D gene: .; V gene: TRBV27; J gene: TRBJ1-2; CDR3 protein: CASSLQRQGVGYTF; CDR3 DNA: TGTGCCAGCAGTTTACAACGGCAGGGTGTTGGCTACACCTTC
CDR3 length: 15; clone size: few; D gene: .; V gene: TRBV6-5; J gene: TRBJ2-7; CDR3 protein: CASSRAGQSSYEQYF; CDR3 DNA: TGTGCCAGCAGTAGGGCGGGACAGTCCTCCTACGAGCAGTACTTC
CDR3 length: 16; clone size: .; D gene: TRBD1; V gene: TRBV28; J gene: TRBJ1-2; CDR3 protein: CASSPWTGGVTDGYTF; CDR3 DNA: TGTGCCAGCAGTCCCTGGACAGGGGGCGTCACGGATGGCTACACCTTC
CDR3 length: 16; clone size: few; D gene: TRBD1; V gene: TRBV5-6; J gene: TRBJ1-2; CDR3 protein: CASRPWDRGPLYGYTF; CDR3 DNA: TGTGCCAGCAGACCTTGGGACAGGGGTCCTCTCTATGGCTACACCTTC
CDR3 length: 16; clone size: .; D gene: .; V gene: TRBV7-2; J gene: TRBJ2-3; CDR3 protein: CASSPRTVISTDTQYF; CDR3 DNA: TGTGCCAGCAGCCCCCGGACAGTGATTAGCACAGATACGCAGTATTTT
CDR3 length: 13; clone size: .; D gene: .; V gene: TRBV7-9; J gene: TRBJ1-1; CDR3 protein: CASTFTQNTEAFF; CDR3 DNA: TGTGCCAGCACCTTCACTCAGAACACTGAAGCTTTCTTT
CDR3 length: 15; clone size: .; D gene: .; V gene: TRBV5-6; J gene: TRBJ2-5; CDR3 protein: CASSFFLQAQETQYF; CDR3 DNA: TGTGCCAGCAGCTTCTTCCTACAGGCCCAAGAGACCCAGTACTTC
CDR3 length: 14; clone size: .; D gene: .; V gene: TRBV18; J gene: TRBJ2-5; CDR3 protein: CASSPQGFQETQYF; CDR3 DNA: TGTGCCAGCTCACCCCAGGGGTTTCAAGAGACCCAGTACTTC
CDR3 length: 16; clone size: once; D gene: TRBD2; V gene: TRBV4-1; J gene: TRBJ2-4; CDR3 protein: CASSLTSGGTKNIQYF; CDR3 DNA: TGCGCCAGCAGCCTAACTAGCGGGGGTACCAAAAACATTCAGTACTTC
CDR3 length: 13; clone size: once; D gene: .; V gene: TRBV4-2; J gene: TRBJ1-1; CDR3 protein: CASSQEGATEAFF; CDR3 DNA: TGTGCCAGCAGCCAAGAAGGGGCTACTGAAGCTTTCTTT
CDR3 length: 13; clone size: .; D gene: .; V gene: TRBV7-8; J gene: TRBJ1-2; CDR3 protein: CASSLERRYGYTF; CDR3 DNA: TGTGCCAGCAGCTTAGAGAGGCGATATGGCTACACCTTC
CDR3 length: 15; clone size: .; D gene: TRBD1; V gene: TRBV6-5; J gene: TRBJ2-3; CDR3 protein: CASSYRGPRTDTQYF; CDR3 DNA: TGTGCCAGCAGTTACAGGGGGCCACGCACAGATACGCAGTATTTT
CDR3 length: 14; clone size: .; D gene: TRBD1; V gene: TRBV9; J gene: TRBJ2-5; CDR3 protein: CASSASTGEETQYF; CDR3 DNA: TGTGCCAGCAGCGCATCTACAGGGGAAGAGACCCAGTACTTC
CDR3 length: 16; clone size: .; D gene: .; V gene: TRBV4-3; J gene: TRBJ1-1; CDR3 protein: CASSQDPRTRYTEAFF; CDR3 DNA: TGCGCCAGCAGCCAAGATCCAAGGACTAGGTACACTGAAGCTTTCTTT
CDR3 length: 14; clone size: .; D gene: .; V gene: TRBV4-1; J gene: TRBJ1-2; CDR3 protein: CASSQDRTNYGYTF; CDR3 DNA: TGCGCCAGCAGCCAAGATAGAACCAACTATGGCTACACCTTC
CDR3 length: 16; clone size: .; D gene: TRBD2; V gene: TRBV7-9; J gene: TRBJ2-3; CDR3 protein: CASSSRGAGGPNTQYF; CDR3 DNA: TGTGCCAGCAGTTCCAGGGGAGCGGGGGGGCCGAATACGCAGTATTTT
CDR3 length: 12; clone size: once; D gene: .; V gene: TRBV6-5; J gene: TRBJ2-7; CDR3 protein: CASSYGSGKQYF; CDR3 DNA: TGTGCCAGCAGTTACGGCTCAGGGAAGCAGTACTTC
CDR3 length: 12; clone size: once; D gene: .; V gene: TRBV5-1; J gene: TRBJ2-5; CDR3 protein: CASRQGQETQYF; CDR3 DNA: TGCGCCAGCAGACAGGGCCAAGAGACCCAGTACTTC
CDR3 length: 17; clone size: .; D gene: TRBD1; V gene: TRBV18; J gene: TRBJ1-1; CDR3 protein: CASSPKLSGQANTEAFF; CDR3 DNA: TGTGCCAGCTCACCAAAATTATCTGGACAGGCTAACACTGAAGCTTTCTTT
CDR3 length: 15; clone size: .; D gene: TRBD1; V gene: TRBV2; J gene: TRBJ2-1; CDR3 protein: CASSEMGQGHNEQFF; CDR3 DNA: TGTGCCAGCAGTGAAATGGGACAGGGCCACAATGAGCAGTTCTTC
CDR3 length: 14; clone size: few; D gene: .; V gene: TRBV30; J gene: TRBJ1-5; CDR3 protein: CAWSTGTTRQPQHF; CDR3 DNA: TGTGCCTGGAGCACCGGGACAACCAGGCAGCCCCAGCATTTT
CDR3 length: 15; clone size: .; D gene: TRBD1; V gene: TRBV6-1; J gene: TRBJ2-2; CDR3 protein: CASRGQTANTGELFF; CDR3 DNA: TGTGCCAGCAGGGGACAGACCGCGAACACCGGGGAGCTGTTTTTT
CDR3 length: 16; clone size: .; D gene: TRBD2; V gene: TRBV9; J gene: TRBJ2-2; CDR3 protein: CASSVEIAGASGELFF; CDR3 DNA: TGTGCCAGCAGCGTAGAAATAGCGGGGGCGAGCGGGGAGCTGTTTTTT
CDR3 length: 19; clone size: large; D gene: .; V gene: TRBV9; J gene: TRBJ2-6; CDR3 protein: CASSVGFWGQTTGANVLTF; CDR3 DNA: TGTGCCAGCAGCGTAGGGTTCTGGGGCCAGACAACTGGGGCCAACGTCCTGACTTTC
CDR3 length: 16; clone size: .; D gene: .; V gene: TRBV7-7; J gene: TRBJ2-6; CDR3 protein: CASSALDRPGANVLTF; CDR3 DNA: TGTGCCAGCAGCGCACTTGACAGGCCTGGGGCCAACGTCCTGACTTTC
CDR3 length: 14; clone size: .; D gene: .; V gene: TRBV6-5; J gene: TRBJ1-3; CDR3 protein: CASSVSGEGNTIYF; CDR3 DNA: TGTGCCAGCAGCGTCTCTGGAGAGGGAAACACCATATATTTT
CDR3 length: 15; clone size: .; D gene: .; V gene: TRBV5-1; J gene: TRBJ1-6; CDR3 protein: CASREQGEGNSPLHF; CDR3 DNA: TGCGCCAGCAGAGAACAAGGGGAAGGTAATTCACCCCTCCACTTT
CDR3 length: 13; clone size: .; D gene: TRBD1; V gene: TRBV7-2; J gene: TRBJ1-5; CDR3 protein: CASSRTGSQPQHF; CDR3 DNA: TGTGCCAGCAGCCGGACAGGCTCACAGCCCCAGCATTTT
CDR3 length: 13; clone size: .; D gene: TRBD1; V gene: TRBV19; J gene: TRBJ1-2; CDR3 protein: CASSIARGDGYTF; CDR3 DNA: TGTGCCAGTAGTATAGCCAGGGGGGATGGCTACACCTTC
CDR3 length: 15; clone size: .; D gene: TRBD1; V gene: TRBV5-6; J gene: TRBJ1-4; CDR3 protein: CASSFTGQGGEKLFF; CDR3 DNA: TGTGCCAGCAGCTTTACGGGACAGGGAGGGGAAAAACTGTTTTTT
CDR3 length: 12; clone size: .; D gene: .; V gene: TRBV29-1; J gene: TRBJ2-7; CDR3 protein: CSVEETIYEQYF; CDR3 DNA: TGCAGCGTTGAAGAGACTATCTACGAGCAGTACTTC
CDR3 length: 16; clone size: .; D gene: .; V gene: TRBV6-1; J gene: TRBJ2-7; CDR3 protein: CASSEGGRRSAYEQYF; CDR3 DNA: TGTGCCAGCAGTGAAGGAGGGCGCAGGTCGGCCTACGAGCAGTACTTC
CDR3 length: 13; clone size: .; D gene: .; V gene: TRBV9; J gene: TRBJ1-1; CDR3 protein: CASSVNTDTEAFF; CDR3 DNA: TGTGCCAGCAGCGTAAACACAGACACTGAAGCTTTCTTT
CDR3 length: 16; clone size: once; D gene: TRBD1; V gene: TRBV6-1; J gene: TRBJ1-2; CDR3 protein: CASSEVAQGVGDGYTF; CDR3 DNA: TGTGCCAGCAGTGAAGTGGCTCAGGGGGTTGGGGATGGCTACACCTTC
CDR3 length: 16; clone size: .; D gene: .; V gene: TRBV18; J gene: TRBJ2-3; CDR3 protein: CASSPPRGSRTDTQYF; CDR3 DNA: TGTGCCAGCTCACCACCGAGGGGGAGTCGCACAGATACGCAGTATTTT
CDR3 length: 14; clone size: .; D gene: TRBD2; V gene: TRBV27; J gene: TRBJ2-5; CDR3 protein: CASSPSGGEETQYF; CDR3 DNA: TGTGCCAGCAGTCCTAGCGGGGGGGAAGAGACCCAGTACTTC
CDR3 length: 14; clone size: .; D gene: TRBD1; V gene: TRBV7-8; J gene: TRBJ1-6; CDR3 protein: CASSSRGRNSPLHF; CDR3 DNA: TGTGCCAGCAGCTCCAGGGGGAGAAATTCACCCCTCCACTTT
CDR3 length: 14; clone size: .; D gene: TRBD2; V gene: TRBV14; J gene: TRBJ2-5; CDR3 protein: CASSRIGGTETQYF; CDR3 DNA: TGTGCCAGCAGCCGAATCGGGGGGACGGAGACCCAGTACTTC
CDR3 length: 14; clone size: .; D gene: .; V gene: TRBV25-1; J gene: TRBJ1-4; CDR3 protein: CASSEYGGNEKLFF; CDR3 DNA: TGTGCCAGCAGTGAGTACGGAGGAAATGAAAAACTGTTTTTT